A single TCR beta chain is shown here with its context. Its target is not known. The sample originates from a study of PD-L1 blockade in urothelial cancer. About the study: In the mid-2010s, patients got going on atezolizumab, taking 1,200 mg intravenously every 3 weeks. Researchers looked at the blood 3 weeks (second dose) and 6 weeks after treatment began. Study-level findings and limits: Larger 3-week expansion of tumor-associated blood clones was seen in durable-benefit patients. Sub-median blood TCR clonality before treatment predicted longer survival.

Time point specified: pretreatment peripheral blood. The assay was immunoSEQ multiplex PCR, and TCRdb's table has in-frame clones only and misses some. There are approximately 67,000 clones in the sample; approximately 84% occur only once, and 14% to 15% lies in the top ten. The sequence was obtained from a man aged 55 to 69 with urothelial cancer. The source material was PBMCs, sampled around atezolizumab (anti-PD-L1) treatment.

For the CDR3, the DNA is TGTGCCTGGAGTGTCGACAGGGACCATGGCTACACCTTC. This codes for CAWSVDRDHGYTF. This chain connects TRBV30 to TRBJ1-2; the match to TRBD1 covers 7 bases. Germline values: CDR1 GTSNPN, CDR2 SVGIG (reference sequence). The CDR3 is made up of 13 amino acids. V shed 0 bases, J shed 6 bases, and the junction held 4 bases outside the gene matches.